This T cell receptor beta chain was identified during a study of T cells after yellow fever vaccination. Study observations and caveats: Secondary responses were weaker yet peaked faster, day 5 versus 15.

The length of the CDR3 is 15 residues. V lost 3 bases and J 6 bases, leaving 17 bases between the germline ends. The germline gives CDR1 ENHRY, CDR2 SYGVKD. Each CDR3 protein gets one entry after TCRdb re-called the 5' RACE reads with MiXCR. The sample records 340,000 or so distinct CDR3 sequences, under 15% being singletons. As to this clonotype: What it binds is unknown.

The chain recombines TRBV10-3 with TRBJ2-5; a weak D match, TRBD2 (6 bases). This TCR derives from a young man who received the YFV17D yellow fever vaccine. The starting material was CD4+ T cells sorted from PBMCs, obtained 15 days after the yellow fever booster vaccination. The CDR3 sequence: CAISELGGDWKTQYF. In DNA, the CDR3 is TGTGCCATCAGTGAACTTGGCGGGGACTGGAAGACCCAGTACTTC.